The 2 T cell receptor beta chains reported below all come from one sample, sequenced in a study of blood T cell repertoires in COVID-19. Clones were sequenced by immunoSEQ multiplex PCR, and TCRdb holds only the in-frame ones, with some missing. The sample includes 120,000 or so clones, about 80% of them seen just once. The sequenced sample consisted of peripheral blood. These receptors all stem from a human donor in a cohort sampled during active COVID-19.

V is TRBV29-1 and J is TRBJ1-2; no clear D gene. There are 11 residues in the CDR3. Per germline, CDR1 SQVTM and CDR2 ANQGSEA. V was cut by 1 base and J by 8 bases, with 8 bases left in between. The CDR3 spells CSVEGGGGYTF. In DNA, the CDR3 is TGCAGCGTTGAAGGGGGAGGCGGCTACACCTTC.

The rearrangement links TRBV4-2 to TRBJ2-7; D is unresolved. Germline V gene sequence: CDR1 LGHNA, CDR2 YNFKEQ. The CDR3 has 14 amino acids. Between the trimmed V and J ends, which lost 2 bases and 9 bases, there was a span of 17 bases. The CDR3 loop is CASSQSPKSPPQYF. CDR3 coding DNA: TGTGCCAGCAGCCAAAGCCCCAAGAGCCCTCCGCAGTACTTC.